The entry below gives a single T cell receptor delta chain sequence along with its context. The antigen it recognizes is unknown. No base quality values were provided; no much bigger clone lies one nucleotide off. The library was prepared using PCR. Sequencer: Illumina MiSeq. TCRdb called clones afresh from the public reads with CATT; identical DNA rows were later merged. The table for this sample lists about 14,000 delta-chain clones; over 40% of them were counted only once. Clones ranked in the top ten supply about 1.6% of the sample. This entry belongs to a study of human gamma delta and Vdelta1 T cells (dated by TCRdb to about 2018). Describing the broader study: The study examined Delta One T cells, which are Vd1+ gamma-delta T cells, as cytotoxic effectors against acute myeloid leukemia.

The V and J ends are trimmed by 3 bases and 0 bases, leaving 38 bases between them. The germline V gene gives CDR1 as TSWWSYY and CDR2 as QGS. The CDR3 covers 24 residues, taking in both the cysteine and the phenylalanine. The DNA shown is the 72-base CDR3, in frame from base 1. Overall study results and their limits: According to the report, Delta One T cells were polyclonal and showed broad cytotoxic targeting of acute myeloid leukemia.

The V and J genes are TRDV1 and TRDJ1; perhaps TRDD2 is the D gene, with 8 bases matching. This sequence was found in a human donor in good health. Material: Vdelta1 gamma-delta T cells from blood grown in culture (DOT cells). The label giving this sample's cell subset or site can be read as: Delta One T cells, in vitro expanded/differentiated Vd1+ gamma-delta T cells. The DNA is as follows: TGTGCTCTTGGGGACCTTCCTAAAGCGCTGGGGGTCCCCCTTTTTCCCTCGTACACCGATAAACTCATCTTT. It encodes CALGDLPKALGVPLFPSYTDKLIF.